This T cell receptor (beta chain) was identified in a study of human T cells and chemical hapten exposure. J was trimmed by 4 bases and V by 4 bases; bases with no gene match: 10. Per germline, CDR1 SGHRS and CDR2 YFSETQ. The CDR3 totals 16 residues. Overall study results and limits: Expanded TCRs were compared with controls, and the expanded TCRs formed significantly more large CDR3 similarity clusters.

As the library was built, unique molecular identifiers were attached to individual cDNA molecules. In TCRdb, the RACE reads were re-called with MiXCR into one record per CDR3 protein. The data contain around 69,000 distinct CDR3 sequences, approximately 9.8% of them singletons. This clonotype was found many times. Its target is unknown. Time point here: patch test 1, 2 weeks after DPC sensitization. Documented treatment: therapeutic diphenylcyclopropenone sensitization with weekly scalp DPC. V is TRBV5-1 and J is TRBJ2-2; 7 nucleotides match TRBD1. The input for sequencing was whole blood, taken in connection with sensitization to the hapten diphenylcyclopropenone (DPC). This receptor was obtained from a woman between 35 and 50 years old with alopecia areata. Some clones in this sample may be carry-over from other donors' samples. CDR3 DNA: TGCGCCAGCAGCCTTACAGGGGCCCCATTCACCGGGGAGCTGTTTTTT. This encodes CASSLTGAPFTGELFF.